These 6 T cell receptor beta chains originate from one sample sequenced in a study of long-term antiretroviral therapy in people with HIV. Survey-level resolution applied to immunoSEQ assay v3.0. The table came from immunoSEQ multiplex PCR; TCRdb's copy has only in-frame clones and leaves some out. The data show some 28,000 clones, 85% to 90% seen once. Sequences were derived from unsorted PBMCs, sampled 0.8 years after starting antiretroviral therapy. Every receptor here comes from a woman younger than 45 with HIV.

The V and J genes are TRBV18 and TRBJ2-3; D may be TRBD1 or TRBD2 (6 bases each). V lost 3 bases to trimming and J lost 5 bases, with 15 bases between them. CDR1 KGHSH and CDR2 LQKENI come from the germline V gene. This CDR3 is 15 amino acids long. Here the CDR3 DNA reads TGTGCCAGCTCACCGGTTGGGGGGCGCGGAGATACGCAGTATTTT. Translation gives CASSPVGGRGDTQYF. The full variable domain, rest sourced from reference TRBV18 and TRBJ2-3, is NAGVMQNPRHLVRRRGQEARLRCSPMKGHSHVYWYRQLPEEGLKFMVYLQKENIIDESGMPKERFSAEFPKEGPSILRIQQVVRGDSAAYFCASSPVGGRGDTQYFGPGTRLTVL.

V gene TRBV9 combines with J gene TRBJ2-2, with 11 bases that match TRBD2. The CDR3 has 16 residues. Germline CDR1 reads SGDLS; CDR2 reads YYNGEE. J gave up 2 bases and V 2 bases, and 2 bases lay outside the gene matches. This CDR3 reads CASSVGLAGNTGELFF. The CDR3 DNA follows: TGTGCCAGCAGCGTTGGACTAGCGGGTAACACCGGGGAGCTGTTTTTT. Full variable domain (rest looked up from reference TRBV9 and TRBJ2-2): DSGVTQTPKHLITATGQRVTLRCSPRSGDLSVYWYQQSLDQGLQFLIQYYNGEERAKGNILERFSAQQFPDLHSELNLSSLELGDSALYFCASSVGLAGNTGELFFGEGSRLTVL.

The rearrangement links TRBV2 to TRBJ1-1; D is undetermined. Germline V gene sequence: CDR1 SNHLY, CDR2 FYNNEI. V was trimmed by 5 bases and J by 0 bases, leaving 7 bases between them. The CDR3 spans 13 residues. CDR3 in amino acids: CASSRDLNTEAFF. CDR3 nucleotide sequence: TGTGCCAGCAGTCGGGATTTGAACACTGAAGCTTTCTTT.

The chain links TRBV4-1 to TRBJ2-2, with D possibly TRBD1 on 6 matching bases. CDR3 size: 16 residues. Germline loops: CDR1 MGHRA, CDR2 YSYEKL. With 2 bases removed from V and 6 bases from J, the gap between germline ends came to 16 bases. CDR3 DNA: TGCGCCAGCAGCCAAATGACAGGTGCCGGCGCCGGGGAGCTGTTTTTT. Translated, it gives CASSQMTGAGAGELFF.

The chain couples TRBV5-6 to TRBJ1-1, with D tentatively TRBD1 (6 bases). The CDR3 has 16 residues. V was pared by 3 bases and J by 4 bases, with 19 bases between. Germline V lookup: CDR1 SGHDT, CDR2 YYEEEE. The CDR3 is CASSSVGDKVFTEAFF. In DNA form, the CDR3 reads TGTGCCAGCAGCTCCGTGGGGGACAAAGTTTTCACTGAAGCTTTCTTT. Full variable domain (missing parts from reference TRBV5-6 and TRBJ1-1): DAGVTQSPTHLIKTRGQQVTLRCSPKSGHDTVSWYQQALGQGPQFIFQYYEEEERQRGNFPDRFSGHQFPNYSSELNVNALLLGDSALYLCASSSVGDKVFTEAFFGQGTRLTVV.

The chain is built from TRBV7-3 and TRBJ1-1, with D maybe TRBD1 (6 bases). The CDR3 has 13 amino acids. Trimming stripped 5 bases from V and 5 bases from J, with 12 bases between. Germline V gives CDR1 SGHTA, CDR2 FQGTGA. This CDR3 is CASSLTGITEAFF. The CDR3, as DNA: TGTGCCAGCAGCCTCACAGGGATTACTGAAGCTTTCTTT.